This is a list of T cell receptor beta chains from one sample in a study of blood T cell repertoires in COVID-19. Measured with immunoSEQ multiplex PCR; TCRdb has only the in-frame clones, and not every one. The table lists 9,000 to 15,000 clones, 70% to 85% of them singletons, with roughly 22% in the top ten. Sequencing was carried out using peripheral blood. These receptors came from a human donor in a cohort sampled during active COVID-19. The CDR3 runs from the conserved cysteine through the conserved F or W. Each record gives: D gene, J gene, clone size, V gene, CDR3 protein, CDR3 DNA. A D gene is named only where the DNA matches it firmly. Size is stated for part of the rows, as once, few or many counts, or as a class when the clone is expanded.

TRBD2 TRBJ2-5 . TRBV5-1 CASSSLSGGLQETQYF TGCGCCAGCAGCTCCCTGTCGGGGGGGCTCCAAGAGACCCAGTACTTC
TRBD1 TRBJ2-3 medium-sized TRBV7-9 CASSWGQGGGDTQYF TGTGCCAGCAGCTGGGGACAGGGAGGTGGAGATACGCAGTATTTT
. TRBJ1-5 . TRBV7-9 CASSSGVDQPQHF TGTGCCAGCAGCTCAGGCGTGGATCAGCCCCAGCATTTT
. TRBJ1-4 . TRBV11-2 CASSWGGANEKLFF TGTGCCAGCAGCTGGGGGGGGGCTAATGAAAAACTGTTTTTT
. TRBJ2-5 . TRBV5-1 CASSFNQETQYF TGCGCCAGCAGCTTTAACCAAGAGACCCAGTACTTC
. TRBJ2-7 . TRBV3-1/TRBV3-2 CASSRVSYEQYF TGTGCCAGCAGTCGTGTATCCTACGAGCAGTACTTC
. TRBJ1-2 few TRBV4-2 CASSQGGGGSNYGYTF TGTGCCAGCAGCCAAGGAGGCGGGGGTAGTAACTATGGCTACACCTTC
TRBD1 TRBJ2-2 . TRBV5-1 CASRGTGDTGELFF TGCGCCAGCAGAGGGACAGGTGACACCGGGGAGCTGTTTTTT
TRBD2 TRBJ2-3 . TRBV5-3 CARRAGTSGADTQYF TGTGCCAGAAGGGCCGGGACTAGCGGAGCAGATACGCAGTATTTT
. TRBJ2-1 . TRBV25-1 CASCRGTWGNNEQFF TGTGCCAGCTGTAGGGGGACCTGGGGGAACAATGAGCAGTTCTTC
. TRBJ1-2 few TRBV10-3 CAISGQNYGYTF TGTGCCATCAGTGGACAGAACTATGGCTACACCTTC
. TRBJ1-2 . TRBV19 CASKLSGLFSNYGYTF TGTGCCAGCAAACTGTCCGGACTGTTTTCTAACTATGGCTACACCTTC
. TRBJ1-1 . TRBV11-2 CASSSYRALNTEAFF TGTGCCAGCAGCTCGTACAGGGCTTTGAACACTGAAGCTTTCTTT
TRBD1 TRBJ1-4 . TRBV5-4 CASSPTGGSEKLFF TGTGCCAGCAGCCCAACAGGGGGGAGTGAAAAACTGTTTTTT
. TRBJ1-4 . TRBV15 CATSGLQGRKLFF TGTGCCACCAGCGGTTTACAGGGACGAAAACTGTTTTTT
TRBD2 TRBJ2-1 . TRBV5-1 CASSPTPGGGENEQFF TGCGCCAGCAGCCCCACCCCCGGCGGGGGGGAGAATGAGCAGTTCTTC
. TRBJ1-6 . TRBV5-1 CASRQGPVNSPLHF TGCGCCAGCAGGCAGGGGCCAGTTAATTCACCCCTCCACTTT
TRBD1 TRBJ1-2 once TRBV20-1 CSASPTGTLDYGYTF TGCAGTGCTAGTCCGACAGGGACTCTTGACTATGGCTACACCTTC